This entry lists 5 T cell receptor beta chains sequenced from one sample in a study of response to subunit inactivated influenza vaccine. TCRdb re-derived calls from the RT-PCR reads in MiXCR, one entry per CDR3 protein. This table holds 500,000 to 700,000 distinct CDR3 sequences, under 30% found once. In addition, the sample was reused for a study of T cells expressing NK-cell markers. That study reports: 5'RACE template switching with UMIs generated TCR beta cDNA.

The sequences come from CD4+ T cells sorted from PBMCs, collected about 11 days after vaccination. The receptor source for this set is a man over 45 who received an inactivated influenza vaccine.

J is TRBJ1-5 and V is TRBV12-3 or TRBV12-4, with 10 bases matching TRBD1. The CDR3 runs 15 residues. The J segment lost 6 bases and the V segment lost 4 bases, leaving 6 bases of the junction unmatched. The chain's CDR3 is CASSSTGQGSQPQHF. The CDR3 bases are TGTGCCAGCAGTTCTACGGGACAGGGGAGTCAGCCCCAGCATTTT.

The CDR3 region is CSARGGATYEQYF. CDR3 coding DNA: TGCAGTGCTAGAGGGGGGGCGACCTACGAGCAGTACTTC. The rearrangement joins TRBV20-1 to TRBJ2-7; D is perhaps TRBD1 or TRBD2 (6 bases each). The CDR3 covers 13 residues. V lost 1 base, J lost 2 bases, and 9 bases lay in between. Germline V CDR1 and CDR2: DFQATT, SNEGSKA (reference sequence).

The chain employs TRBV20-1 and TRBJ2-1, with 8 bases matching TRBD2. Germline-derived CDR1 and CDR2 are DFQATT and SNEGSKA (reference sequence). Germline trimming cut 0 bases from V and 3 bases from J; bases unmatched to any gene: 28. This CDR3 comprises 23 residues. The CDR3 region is CSARDRTAWRAGAMAHRYNEQFF. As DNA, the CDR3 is TGCAGTGCTAGAGACCGAACGGCGTGGCGAGCGGGAGCGATGGCCCACCGCTACAATGAGCAGTTCTTC.

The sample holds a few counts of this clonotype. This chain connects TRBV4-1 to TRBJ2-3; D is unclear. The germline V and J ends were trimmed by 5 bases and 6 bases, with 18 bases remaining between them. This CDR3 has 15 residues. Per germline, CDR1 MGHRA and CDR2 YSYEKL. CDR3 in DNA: TGCGCCAGCAGCTCGCCGGGCAGTCCTTGGGATACGCAGTATTTT. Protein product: CASSSPGSPWDTQYF.

The CDR3 coding sequence is TGCAGTGCTAGAGATCGCCTAGCGGGAGGCAATGAGCAGTTCTTC. It yields the protein CSARDRLAGGNEQFF. The chain carries TRBV20-1 and TRBJ2-1; 11 nucleotides match TRBD2. This CDR3 contains 15 residues. Trimming cost V 0 bases and J 6 bases; bases outside gene matches: 4. Germline V gene sequence: CDR1 DFQATT, CDR2 SNEGSKA (reference sequence).